Listed below are T cell receptor beta chains from one sample, sequenced in a study of metastatic and nonmetastatic thyroid tumors. TCRdb re-called clones from the PCR reads using MiXCR. Of tens of thousands of clones listed, about 26% are singletons. Sequencing was done on a sample of blood. The receptor set was obtained from a male donor with papillary thyroid cancer or a benign thyroid nodule (not recorded which). Some clones in this sample may be carry-over from other donors' samples. The CDR3 runs from the conserved cysteine through the conserved F or W. A D gene is named only where the DNA matches it firmly. Expanded clones get a size class; other rows say once, few or many, or leave the size out.

j_call,v_call,d_call,clone_size,cdr3_nt,cdr3_aa
TRBJ2-2,TRBV19,-,few,TGTGCCAGTAGTATAGGAGGGGTATCCGGGGAGCTGTTTTTT,CASSIGGVSGELFF
TRBJ2-1,TRBV20-1,TRBD2,-,TGCAGTGCTAGAGATAGCGGGAGGGGTGGCTGGGAGCAGTTCTTC,CSARDSGRGGWEQFF
TRBJ2-6,TRBV20-1,TRBD2,-,TGCAGTGCTTTAGCGGGAGGATCCGGGGCCAACGTCCTGACTTTC,CSALAGGSGANVLTF
TRBJ2-7,TRBV27,-,many,TGTGCCAGCAGTCTATCTTGGACGGACTCCTACGAGCAGTACTTC,CASSLSWTDSYEQYF
TRBJ2-7,TRBV20-1,TRBD1,-,TGCAGAGCGGGGACAGGGGGCTCCTACGAGCAGTACTTC,CRAGTGGSYEQYF
TRBJ1-2,TRBV11-2,-,medium-sized,TGTGCCAGCAGCTTAGGGGGCAAACTTGGCTACACCTTC,CASSLGGKLGYTF
TRBJ1-5,TRBV5-1,-,many,TGCGCCAGCAGTGATGGGGTTACGAGCAATCAGCCCCAGCATTTT,CASSDGVTSNQPQHF
TRBJ2-2,TRBV24-1,-,many,TGTGCCACCAGTGCGCCGGGCAGGGCAGACGGGGAGCTGTTTTTT,CATSAPGRADGELFF
TRBJ2-2,TRBV25-1,-,-,TGTGCCAGCAGTTCGAGGAGGGGGATCGGGGAGCTGTTTTTT,CASSSRRGIGELFF
TRBJ2-1,TRBV7-8,-,-,TGTGACAGCAGCCCGACTAGCAAGGGGGGTCTTGAGCAGTTCTTC,CDSSPTSKGGLEQFF
TRBJ1-2,TRBV18,-,many,TGTGCCAGCTCACCTCACAGGGAGGGTGGCTACACCTTC,CASSPHREGGYTF
TRBJ2-1,TRBV10-2,TRBD2,many,TGCGCCAGCAGGCAGTCACTAGCGCATACCAATGAGCAGTTCTTC,CASRQSLAHTNEQFF
TRBJ2-3,TRBV9,TRBD2,-,TGTGCCAGCAGCGTACTGGTAGCGGGTTTCACAGATACGCCGTATTTT,CASSVLVAGFTDTPYF
TRBJ2-2,TRBV3-1,-,many,TGTGCCAGCAGCCAAATTCGAGGGACCGGGGAGCTGTTTTTT,CASSQIRGTGELFF
TRBJ2-1,TRBV28,TRBD2,many,TGTGCCAGCAGTTTAATCGGGACCGGGAGGGAGCAGTTCTTC,CASSLIGTGREQFF